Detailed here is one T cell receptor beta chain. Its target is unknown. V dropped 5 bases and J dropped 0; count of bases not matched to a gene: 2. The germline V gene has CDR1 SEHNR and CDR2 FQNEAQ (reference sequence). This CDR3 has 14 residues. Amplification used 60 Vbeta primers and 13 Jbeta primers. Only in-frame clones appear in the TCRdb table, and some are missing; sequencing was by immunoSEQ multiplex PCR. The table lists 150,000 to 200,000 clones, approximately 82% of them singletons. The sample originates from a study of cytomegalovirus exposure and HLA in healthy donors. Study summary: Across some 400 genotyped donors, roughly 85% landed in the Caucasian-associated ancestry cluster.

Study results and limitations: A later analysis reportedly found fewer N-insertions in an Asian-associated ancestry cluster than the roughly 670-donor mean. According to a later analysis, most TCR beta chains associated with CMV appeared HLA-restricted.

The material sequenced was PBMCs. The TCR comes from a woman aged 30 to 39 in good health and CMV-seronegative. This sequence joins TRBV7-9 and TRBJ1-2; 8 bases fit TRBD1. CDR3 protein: CASSTGQANYGYTF. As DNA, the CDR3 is TGTGCCAGCAGCACGGGACAGGCTAACTATGGCTACACCTTC.